One and the same sample provided the 32 T cell receptor beta chains below, sequenced in a study of CD8 T cells in ankylosing spondylitis (dated by TCRdb to 2016 to 2017). Findings and caveats that apply to the study as a whole: Blood from ankylosing spondylitis patients appeared to be characterized by a TCR beta motif composed of under ten highly homologous amino acid variants.

The receptor library was made with 5' RACE. Sequencing took place on an Illumina HiSeq 2500. TCRdb reworked the public reads: Q25 trimming with fastp, MiXCR clone assembly, productive beta chains retained. Each entry merges the rows of one CDR3 protein and shows their most common DNA and genes. This sample is represented by 450,000 to 550,000 distinct CDR3 sequences; approximately 5.3% of them were singletons. The top ten clones comprise under 4.5% of the sample. What these receptors recognize is not known. The sample comprised blood, either unsorted or a sorted T cell fraction (not recorded which). Source of these receptors: a male donor with ankylosing spondylitis.

This clonotype showed up many times. The chain has TRBV20-1 and TRBJ1-4; D uncertain. The CDR3 covers 12 residues. Deletions cut 7 bases from V and 0 bases from J, with 6 bases between. Germline CDR1 reads DFQATT; CDR2 reads SNEGSKA (reference sequence). This CDR3 is CSGYATNEKLFF. The CDR3 DNA sequence: TGCAGTGGATATGCAACTAATGAAAAACTGTTTTTT.

This clonotype came up many times. The V and J genes are TRBV29-1 and TRBJ1-5; perhaps TRBD1 as D (5 bases). CDR3 length: 12 amino acids. In germline, CDR1 is SQVTM, CDR2 ANQGSEA. With 6 bases removed from V and 6 bases from J, the gap between germline ends came to 12 bases. CDR3 residues: CSVGGSGQPQHF. The CDR3 DNA reads as TGCAGCGTGGGGGGGTCTGGTCAGCCCCAGCATTTT.

This clonotype was counted ten times or more. The chain joins TRBV29-1 to TRBJ2-3, with D possibly being TRBD2 (5 bases). The CDR3 spans 14 residues. Trimming took 6 bases from V and 6 from J, leaving 19 bases between them. The germline V gene encodes CDR1 SQVTM and CDR2 ANQGSEA. CDR3 region: CSVAGPQRPDTQYF. The CDR3, as DNA: TGCAGCGTAGCCGGGCCACAGCGGCCCGATACGCAGTATTTT.

This clonotype was recorded many times. The gene calls are TRBV7-2 and TRBJ2-3; D is unclear. This CDR3 region has 15 residues. The germline V gene has CDR1 SGHTA and CDR2 FQGNSA. V gave up 1 base and J gave up 2 bases, with 10 bases separating them. CDR3 in DNA: TGTGCCAGCAGCTTAGTCGACTTCACCACAGATACGCAGTATTTT. It translates to CASSLVDFTTDTQYF.

The table lists this clonotype with many counts. This chain joins TRBV5-1 and TRBJ2-7, with TRBD1 as a possible D gene (6 bases). With 0 bases removed from V and 2 bases from J, the gap between germline ends came to 12 bases. Germline-derived CDR1 and CDR2 are SGHRS and YFSETQ. CDR3 size: 15 residues. The CDR3 here is CASSLEGGYAYEQYF. CDR3 in DNA: TGCGCCAGCAGCTTGGAAGGGGGTTACGCCTACGAGCAGTACTTC.

There are many counts of this clonotype. The genes are TRBV7-2 and TRBJ2-1; D unclear. Germline V lookup: CDR1 SGHTA, CDR2 FQGNSA. The CDR3 is 13 residues long. The V and J ends lost 5 bases and 15 bases respectively, with 20 bases between them. CDR3 nucleotide sequence: TGTGCCAGCAGCACCCGACGGACCGACTTGGGGTTCTTC. This sequence encodes CASSTRRTDLGFF.

In this sample, this clonotype turned up many times. The V gene is TRBV15, the J gene TRBJ1-5; D may be TRBD1 (6 bases). CDR3 size: 17 residues. CDR1 and CDR2 (germline): LNHNV, YYDKDF (reference sequence). Between the trimmed V and J ends, which lost 0 bases and 5 bases, there was a span of 17 bases. In nucleotides, the CDR3 is TGTGCCACCAGCAGAGATCCCACAGGGAACCTTGATCAGCCCCAGCATTTT. Its protein product is CATSRDPTGNLDQPQHF.

This clonotype was seen many times. The chain has TRBV5-6 and TRBJ1-5; D perhaps matches TRBD1 (5 bases). V shed 4 bases and J shed 11 bases, with 22 bases lying between them. The V gene's germline CDR1 is SGHDT and CDR2 YYEEEE. The CDR3 loop spans 15 amino acids. The CDR3 DNA reads as TGTGCCAGCAGCCGCCGGGACGGCGGAGGATTGGCCCAGCATTTT. It specifies CASSRRDGGGLAQHF.

This clonotype was recorded many times. The V call is TRBV7-9, the J call TRBJ1-2; TRBD1 aligns across 7 bases. Per germline, CDR1 SEHNR and CDR2 FQNEAQ (reference sequence). The CDR3 contains 15 residues. V lost 1 base and J lost 2; bases outside the gene matches: 4. This CDR3 reads CASSLGPTGNYGYTF. CDR3 DNA: TGTGCCAGCAGCTTAGGCCCGACAGGGAACTATGGCTACACCTTC. Variable domain in full (rest from reference TRBV7-9 and TRBJ1-2): DTGVSQNPRHKITKRGQNVTFRCDPISEHNRLYWYRQTLGQGPEFLTYFQNEAQLEKSRLLSDRFSAERPKGSFSTLEIQRTEQGDSAMYLCASSLGPTGNYGYTFGSGTRLTVV.

This clonotype came up a few times. This chain connects TRBV11-2 to TRBJ2-7; 8 positions agree with TRBD1. Per the germline V gene, CDR1 is SGHAT and CDR2 is FQNNGV. The CDR3 has 13 residues. V dropped 5 bases and J dropped 4; count of bases not matched to a gene: 4. The CDR3 protein is CASSRTGFYEQYF. The DNA for the CDR3 is TGTGCCAGCAGCCGGACAGGGTTTTACGAGCAGTACTTC. The full variable domain, completed using reference TRBV11-2 and TRBJ2-7, is EAGVAQSPRYKIIEKRQSVAFWCNPISGHATLYWYQQILGQGPKLLIQFQNNGVVDDSQLPKDRFSAERLKGVDSTLKIQPAKLEDSAVYLCASSRTGFYEQYFGPGTRLTVT.

There are a few counts of this clonotype. This chain uses TRBV12-3 or TRBV12-4 with TRBJ2-4; D could derive from TRBD1 or TRBD2 (5 bases each). The CDR3 runs to 15 residues. Between the trimmed V and J ends, which lost 1 base and 3 bases, there was a span of 10 bases. The CDR3 sequence: CASSLGGTGKNIQYF. For the CDR3, the DNA is TGTGCCAGCAGTTTAGGGGGGACGGGCAAAAACATTCAGTACTTC.

In its sample, this clonotype was seen many times. The V and J genes are TRBV5-1 and TRBJ2-4; TRBD2 is a possible D gene (6 bases). CDR3 size: 16 residues. V was trimmed by 4 bases and J by 8 bases, leaving 22 bases between them. Germline V lookup: CDR1 SGHRS, CDR2 YFSETQ. The CDR3 DNA reads TGCGCCAGCAGCCCTCGGGGGTCCGGGATGGAGGACATTCAGTACTTC. It codes for CASSPRGSGMEDIQYF.

This clonotype was seen many times. V is TRBV29-1 and J is TRBJ2-1, with 7 nucleotides matching TRBD1. The CDR3 totals 15 residues. CDR1 and CDR2 from the germline V gene are SQVTM and ANQGSEA. The J segment lost 4 bases and the V segment lost 1 base, leaving 7 bases of the junction unmatched. The CDR3 DNA follows: TGCAGCGTTGAAGGGACAGGTGGGGCGTACAATGAGCAGTTCTTC. The encoded protein is CSVEGTGGAYNEQFF.

In this sample, this clonotype turned up many times. The chain recombines TRBV11-2 with TRBJ1-2, with D perhaps TRBD1 (5 bases). CDR3 length: 16 amino acids. The germline gives CDR1 SGHAT, CDR2 FQNNGV. V was cut by 1 base and J by 2 bases, with 14 bases left in between. The CDR3 here is CASSLVTAGGNYGYTF. The DNA for the CDR3 is TGTGCCAGCAGCTTAGTCACCGCGGGGGGGAACTATGGCTACACCTTC.

There are a few counts of this clonotype. This chain links TRBV7-2 with TRBJ2-3; TRBD1 aligns across 9 bases. From germline, CDR1 is SGHTA and CDR2 FQGNSA. Unmatched junction bases numbered 6, after V lost 4 bases and J lost 4 bases. This CDR3 region has 15 residues. CDR3 coding DNA: TGTGCCAGCAGCTCTGGACAGGGGAGGGCAGATACGCAGTATTTT. It translates to CASSSGQGRADTQYF.

The sample holds many counts of this clonotype. The chain employs TRBV4-3 and TRBJ2-6; D unclear. From germline, CDR1 is LGHNA and CDR2 YSLEER. The CDR3 runs 17 residues. V lost 1 base and J 0 bases, leaving 10 bases between the germline ends. The CDR3: CASSQGVGFSGANVLTF. As DNA, the CDR3 is TGCGCCAGCAGCCAAGGGGTAGGCTTCTCTGGGGCCAACGTCCTGACTTTC.

This clonotype has ten or more counts. V usage is TRBV5-1 and J usage is TRBJ1-1; no clear D. The CDR3 extends over 16 amino acids. Germline CDR1 reads SGHRS; CDR2 reads YFSETQ. Trimming removed 0 bases at V and 0 bases at J, with 12 bases between. The CDR3 DNA follows: TGCGCCAGCAGCTTGGACGGGTGGCAGCTGAACACTGAAGCTTTCTTT. Translation gives CASSLDGWQLNTEAFF.

Ten or more counts support this clonotype. J is TRBJ2-7 and V is TRBV6-6; no firm D call. CDR1 is MNHNY, CDR2 SVGAGI, per germline (reference sequence). Trimming took off 2 bases at V and 7 bases at J, with 12 bases between the two ends. This CDR3 has 13 amino acids. CDR3 bases: TGTGCCAGCAGTTACGTCTCCCAAGGGGAGCAGTACTTC. Encoded protein: CASSYVSQGEQYF.

This clonotype was seen at least ten times. V gene TRBV7-8 combines with J gene TRBJ1-2, with a weak D call TRBD1 (5 bases). Germline CDR1 is SGHVS and CDR2 is FQNEAQ. Trimming shortened V by 5 bases and J by 14 bases, and 18 bases separated the two germline ends. The CDR3 covers 12 residues. The CDR3 DNA reads as TGTGCCAGCAGCCCAGCGACAGCTAAGACAACCTTC. Residues: CASSPATAKTTF.

The chain recombines TRBV5-1 with TRBJ2-7; the D gene is possibly TRBD2 (6 bases). V shed 0 bases and J shed 2 bases, with 9 bases lying between them. Germline CDR1 is SGHRS and CDR2 is YFSETQ. CDR3 size: 14 residues. The CDR3 sequence: CASSLAPGAYEQYF. For the CDR3, the DNA is TGCGCCAGCAGCTTGGCCCCGGGGGCCTACGAGCAGTACTTC.

This clonotype was seen a handful of times. The CDR3 spells CASTKRGGTGGKEKLFF. The CDR3 nucleotides read TGTGCCAGCACTAAACGGGGCGGGACAGGGGGCAAGGAAAAACTGTTTTTT. This chain links TRBV6-1 with TRBJ1-4, with 12 positions matching TRBD1. The CDR3 is 17 amino acids. The V gene end was trimmed by 7 bases and the J gene end by 8 bases; junction bases not matched to a gene: 14. Germline CDR1 reads MNHNS; CDR2 reads SASEGT.

In its sample, this clonotype was seen many times. The chain employs TRBV6-2 or TRBV6-3 and TRBJ2-1, with 8 bases matching TRBD2. This CDR3 region has 17 residues. Germline assignment: CDR1 MNHEY and CDR2 SVGEGT. Trimming cost V 6 bases and J 2 bases; bases outside gene matches: 12. The CDR3 sequence is CASRASGGRQPYNEQFF. In DNA, the CDR3 is TGTGCCAGCAGAGCCTCTGGCGGGAGGCAGCCCTACAATGAGCAGTTCTTC.

This clonotype occurred many times. V usage is TRBV20-1 and J usage is TRBJ2-1, with 10 bases fitting TRBD2. CDR1 DFQATT and CDR2 SNEGSKA come from the germline V gene (reference sequence). The J segment lost 8 bases and the V segment lost 1 base, leaving 5 bases of the junction unmatched. This CDR3 region has 14 residues. The CDR3 loop is CSARASGRGDEQFF. CDR3 coding DNA: TGCAGTGCTAGAGCTAGCGGGAGAGGAGATGAGCAGTTCTTC.

There are many counts of this clonotype. This sequence joins TRBV25-1 and TRBJ2-3; perhaps D is TRBD1 or TRBD2 (5 bases each). The CDR3 runs to 13 residues. Trimming removed 3 bases at V and 4 bases at J, with 8 bases between. Germline V gene sequence: CDR1 MGHDK, CDR2 SYGVNS. CDR3 sequence reads: CASSDGTPDTQYF. The DNA for the CDR3 is TGTGCCAGCAGTGATGGGACGCCAGATACGCAGTATTTT.

In this sample, this clonotype turned up many times. V is TRBV4-3 and J is TRBJ2-7; TRBD2 aligns across 10 bases. With 2 bases clipped from V and 7 bases from J, the junction kept 5 bases outside the gene matches. The CDR3 is 14 amino acids. Germline V CDR1 and CDR2: LGHNA, YSLEER. CDR3 nucleotides: TGCGCCAGCAGCCAATACGGACTAGCGGAGGAGCAGTACTTC. Residues: CASSQYGLAEEQYF.

The rearrangement joins TRBV20-1 to TRBJ2-2, with D perhaps matching TRBD2 (5 bases). Germline V gene data show CDR1 as DFQATT and CDR2 as SNEGSKA (reference sequence). V was cut by 5 bases and J by 4 bases, with 20 bases left in between. This CDR3 is built from 16 residues. CDR3 nucleotide sequence: TGCAGTGCTCCTTCTGCGGATGGGGAGATCACCGGGGAGCTGTTTTTT. Protein sequence: CSAPSADGEITGELFF.

This clonotype appeared a few times. This sequence joins TRBV20-1 and TRBJ2-1, with 14 bases identical to TRBD2. This CDR3 contains 17 residues. Germline V gives CDR1 DFQATT, CDR2 SNEGSKA (reference sequence). With V trimmed by 0 bases and J by 6 bases, 7 bases remained unmatched. CDR3 DNA: TGCAGTGCTAGAGATATAGGGACTAGCGGGAGTATCAATGAGCAGTTCTTC. Protein sequence: CSARDIGTSGSINEQFF.

In DNA, the CDR3 is TGCGCCAGCAGCTTGGAGCAGGGTAGTATTACAGATACGCAGTATTTT. This sequence encodes CASSLEQGSITDTQYF. V gene TRBV5-1 combines with J gene TRBJ2-3; weak D call: TRBD1 (5 bases). CDR3 length equals 16 residues. Germline lookup yields CDR1 SGHRS and CDR2 YFSETQ. V was pared by 0 bases and J by 3 bases, with 14 bases between. The full variable domain, rest sourced from reference TRBV5-1 and TRBJ2-3, is KAGVTQTPRYLIKTRGQQVTLSCSPISGHRSVSWYQQTPGQGLQFLFEYFSETQRNKGNFPGRFSGRQFSNSRSEMNVSTLELGDSALYLCASSLEQGSITDTQYFGPGTRLTVL.

In its sample, this clonotype was seen many times. This rearrangement joins TRBV7-2 to TRBJ2-7; D unclear. Germline-derived CDR1 and CDR2 are SGHTA and FQGNSA. The germline V and J ends were trimmed by 7 bases and 0 bases, with 7 bases remaining between them. This CDR3 is 12 amino acids long. CDR3 sequence reads: CASMDSSYEQYF. The DNA of the CDR3 is TGTGCCAGCATGGATTCCTCCTACGAGCAGTACTTC.

This clonotype occurred many times. The chain is built from TRBV20-1 and TRBJ1-2; the D is unclear. The germline gives CDR1 DFQATT, CDR2 SNEGSKA (reference sequence). V lost 3 bases to trimming and J lost 7 bases, with 24 bases between them. The CDR3 is 16 amino acids. CDR3 sequence reads: CSARDFMRGRSIGYTF. For the CDR3, the DNA is TGCAGTGCTAGGGACTTCATGCGAGGAAGGTCAATTGGCTACACCTTC.

Many counts were recorded for this clonotype. The chain links TRBV7-9 to TRBJ1-1, with 7 positions matching TRBD1. V gave up 4 bases and J gave up 4 bases; unmatched junction bases: 6. Germline-derived CDR1 and CDR2 are SEHNR and FQNEAQ (reference sequence). The CDR3 runs 14 residues. The chain's CDR3 is CASSYTQGTTEAFF. Here the CDR3 DNA reads TGTGCCAGCAGCTACACACAGGGGACCACTGAAGCTTTCTTT. Full variable domain (outside the CDR3, taken from reference TRBV7-9 and TRBJ1-1): DTGVSQNPRHKITKRGQNVTFRCDPISEHNRLYWYRQTLGQGPEFLTYFQNEAQLEKSRLLSDRFSAERPKGSFSTLEIQRTEQGDSAMYLCASSYTQGTTEAFFGQGTRLTVV.

This clonotype was detected only a few times. The CDR3 sequence: CAWSVLRVMAQESTDTQYF. In DNA, the CDR3 is TGTGCCTGGAGTGTACTCAGGGTCATGGCACAGGAGAGCACAGATACGCAGTATTTT. The chain employs TRBV30 and TRBJ2-3, with D maybe TRBD1 (5 bases). Per the germline V gene, CDR1 is GTSNPN and CDR2 is SVGIG (reference sequence). This CDR3 region has 19 residues. V was pared by 0 bases and J by 0 bases, with 22 bases between.